This passage covers 30 T cell receptor beta chains from one sample sequenced in a study of OX40 agonist ivuxolimab in advanced cancers. Only in-frame clones appear in the TCRdb table, and some are missing; sequencing was by immunoSEQ multiplex PCR. This sample has fewer than 200,000 clones, with 94% found just once. Specimen: CD4+ or CD8+ T cells sorted from blood, collected in a trial of the OX40 agonist ivuxolimab. The receptors come from an adult with an advanced solid tumor such as melanoma, head and neck, liver or kidney cancer.

The V gene is TRBV4-1, the J gene TRBJ2-3; no definite D call. The CDR3 loop spans 14 amino acids. Trimming took off 1 base at V and 0 bases at J, with 5 bases between the two ends. Germline V gene sequence: CDR1 MGHRA, CDR2 YSYEKL. The CDR3 loop reads CASSQGPSTDTQYF. The CDR3 coding sequence is TGCGCCAGCAGCCAAGGTCCTAGCACAGATACGCAGTATTTT.

The chain combines TRBV10-2 with TRBJ2-7; D may be TRBD1 or TRBD2 (5 bases each). This CDR3 has 13 residues. V lost 6 bases, J lost 3 bases, and 12 bases lay in between. CDR1 and CDR2 from the germline V gene are WSHSY and SAAADI. CDR3 region: CASRSGTGYEQYF. The CDR3 region has the DNA TGCGCCAGCAGATCCGGGACCGGCTACGAGCAGTACTTC.

The genes are TRBV5-1 and TRBJ2-5; no clear D. The CDR3 runs to 14 residues. Trimming removed 0 bases at V and 6 bases at J, with 12 bases between. The germline CDR1 and CDR2 sequences are SGHRS and YFSETQ. In nucleotides, the CDR3 is TGCGCCAGCAGCTTGGACGGTTATACCCAGACCCAGTACTTC. Amino acid sequence: CASSLDGYTQTQYF.

The rearrangement uses TRBV12-5 and TRBJ1-6, with no clear D. The CDR3 has 13 residues. CDR1 and CDR2 (germline): LGHNT, FRNRAP. V was cut by 0 bases and J by 7 bases, with 4 bases left in between. CDR3 DNA: TGTGCTAGTGGTTTGGTTACCAATTCACCCCTCCACTTT. It translates to CASGLVTNSPLHF.

This rearrangement joins TRBV7-6 to TRBJ2-5; D is unresolved. The V end lost 5 bases, the J end lost 1 base, and 2 bases lay between the germline ends. CDR1 SGHVS and CDR2 FNYEAQ come from the germline V gene. This CDR3 is built from 11 residues. CDR3 DNA: TGTGCCAGCAGCCCCCAAGAGACCCAGTACTTC. This sequence encodes CASSPQETQYF. The complete variable domain, with remaining parts taken from reference TRBV7-6 and TRBJ2-5, reads GAGVSQSPRYKVTKRGQDVALRCDPISGHVSLYWYRQALGQGPEFLTYFNYEAQQDKSGLPNDRFSAERPEGSISTLTIQRTEQRDSAMYRCASSPQETQYFGPGTRLLVL.

This chain connects TRBV28 to TRBJ1-5; a possible D gene is TRBD1 (5 bases). The germline CDR1 and CDR2 sequences are MDHEN and SYDVKM. Trimming cost V 7 bases and J 7 bases, with 11 bases left between them. The CDR3 sequence is 12 residues long. This CDR3 reads CASKVGGQPQHF. The CDR3 DNA follows: TGTGCCAGCAAGGTTGGGGGACAGCCCCAGCATTTT. The variable domain in full, with the rest retrieved from reference TRBV28 and TRBJ1-5, is DVKVTQSSRYLVKRTGEKVFLECVQDMDHENMFWYRQDPGLGLRLIYFSYDVKMKEKGDIPEGYSVSREKKERFSLILESASTNQTSMYLCASKVGGQPQHFGDGTRLSIL.

V and J are TRBV28 and TRBJ2-6; possible D gene TRBD2, 7 bases. Deletions cut 6 bases from V and 2 bases from J, with 14 bases between. This CDR3 contains 16 residues. The germline CDR1 and CDR2 sequences are MDHEN and SYDVKM. DNA of the CDR3: TGTGCCAGCAGGGGGGGGACATCGGCTGGGGCCAACGTCCTGACTTTC. It encodes CASRGGTSAGANVLTF. Complete variable domain (other parts from reference TRBV28 and TRBJ2-6): DVKVTQSSRYLVKRTGEKVFLECVQDMDHENMFWYRQDPGLGLRLIYFSYDVKMKEKGDIPEGYSVSREKKERFSLILESASTNQTSMYLCASRGGTSAGANVLTFGAGSRLTVL.

V usage is TRBV18 and J usage is TRBJ2-5; D not certain. CDR1 is KGHSH and CDR2 is LQKENI in the germline V gene. This CDR3 contains 13 residues. V was shortened by 6 bases and J by 3 bases, with 11 bases between the two germline ends. CDR3 protein: CASSLPGEETQYF. Written as DNA, the CDR3 is TGTGCCAGCTCGCTTCCAGGAGAAGAGACCCAGTACTTC.

The CDR3 region is CASSLAGGGSTEAFF. CDR3 DNA: TGCGCCAGCAGCTTGGCCGGCGGGGGTAGCACTGAAGCTTTCTTT. The chain couples TRBV5-1 to TRBJ1-1; maybe TRBD1 (5 bases). With 0 bases removed from V and 4 bases from J, the gap between germline ends came to 13 bases. The CDR3 sequence is 15 residues long. In germline, CDR1 is SGHRS, CDR2 YFSETQ.

The gene calls are TRBV28 and TRBJ1-2; 7 nucleotides match TRBD1. Germline V gene sequence: CDR1 MDHEN, CDR2 SYDVKM. Trimming removed 4 bases from V and 2 bases from J; junction bases left unmatched: 10. The CDR3 loop spans 16 amino acids. The CDR3 bases are TGTGCCAGCAGTTCCGGGACAGTCTCATCAAACTATGGCTACACCTTC. It encodes CASSSGTVSSNYGYTF.

The chain is built from TRBV10-3 and TRBJ2-3, with D maybe TRBD2 (6 bases). CDR1 and CDR2 (germline): ENHRY, SYGVKD. This CDR3 contains 12 residues. V lost 2 bases, J lost 13 bases, and 13 bases lay in between. CDR3 amino acids: CAISERQGLEYF. The CDR3 bases are TGTGCCATCAGTGAGAGGCAGGGACTTGAGTATTTT.

The chain carries TRBV5-6 and TRBJ2-5; 8 bases line up with TRBD1. Unmatched junction bases numbered 2, after V lost 4 bases and J lost 0 bases. CDR1 and CDR2 (germline): SGHDT, YYEEEE. The CDR3 runs 14 residues. CDR3 in amino acids: CASSRQGNQETQYF. CDR3 coding DNA: TGTGCCAGCAGCCGACAGGGGAACCAAGAGACCCAGTACTTC.

The CDR3 nucleotides read TGTGCCAGCAGTTACGCCGGGGGGGGCTACACCTTC. Translated, it gives CASSYAGGGYTF. The chain carries TRBV6-5 and TRBJ1-2; D possibly corresponds to TRBD1 (5 bases). CDR3 size: 12 residues. Per germline, CDR1 MNHEY and CDR2 SVGAGI. V was clipped by 2 bases and J by 8 bases, with 9 bases between them.

This chain links TRBV28 with TRBJ1-4; D is unresolved. V lost 6 bases and J 5 bases, leaving 10 bases between the germline ends. The V gene's germline CDR1 is MDHEN and CDR2 SYDVKM. This CDR3 contains 13 residues. The CDR3 nucleotides read TGTGCCAGCAGCAAGCGGTTGAATGAAAAACTGTTTTTT. Translating gives CASSKRLNEKLFF. Full variable domain (rest looked up from reference TRBV28 and TRBJ1-4): DVKVTQSSRYLVKRTGEKVFLECVQDMDHENMFWYRQDPGLGLRLIYFSYDVKMKEKGDIPEGYSVSREKKERFSLILESASTNQTSMYLCASSKRLNEKLFFGSGTQLSVL.

The CDR3 is CASRGLRDLRTYTF. CDR3 in DNA: TGCGCCAGCAGGGGGCTCCGGGACCTAAGGACCTACACCTTC. The V and J genes are TRBV4-1 and TRBJ1-2; possibly TRBD1 for D (5 bases). This CDR3 comprises 14 residues. Looked up from germline, CDR1 is MGHRA and CDR2 is YSYEKL. V lost 6 bases and J lost 10, with 21 bases in between.

On this clone itself: The sample carries other DNA sequences with the same CDR3. The J gene is TRBJ1-4, the V gene TRBV5-1; 11 nucleotides agree with TRBD1. The CDR3 consists of 15 residues. V was pared by 0 bases and J by 7 bases, with 2 bases of the junction left unmatched. The germline V gene encodes CDR1 SGHRS and CDR2 YFSETQ. The CDR3 DNA reads TGCGCCAGCAGCTTGGCTGGGACAGGGGGTGAAAAACTGTTTTTT. Translating it yields CASSLAGTGGEKLFF.

The rearrangement uses TRBV28 and TRBJ2-3; D may correspond to TRBD1 or TRBD2 (5 bases each). Germline V gene lookup returns CDR1 MDHEN and CDR2 SYDVKM. V dropped 2 bases and J dropped 3 bases, with 9 bases sitting between them. This CDR3 comprises 14 residues. CDR3 nucleotide sequence: TGTGCCAGCAGTTTAACTAGGGGTACAGATACGCAGTATTTT. This codes for CASSLTRGTDTQYF. The variable domain in full, with the rest retrieved from reference TRBV28 and TRBJ2-3, is DVKVTQSSRYLVKRTGEKVFLECVQDMDHENMFWYRQDPGLGLRLIYFSYDVKMKEKGDIPEGYSVSREKKERFSLILESASTNQTSMYLCASSLTRGTDTQYFGPGTRLTVL.

This chain links TRBV2 with TRBJ1-5, with TRBD1 as a possible D gene (6 bases). V gave up 4 bases and J gave up 0 bases, with 25 bases separating them. This CDR3 comprises 20 residues. The germline V gene has CDR1 SNHLY and CDR2 FYNNEI. CDR3 nucleotides: TGTGCCAGCAGTGTAGAGACAGGCGCCCTACATTGGAATAGCAATCAGCCCCAGCATTTT. It encodes CASSVETGALHWNSNQPQHF.

The rearrangement links TRBV6-5 to TRBJ2-3; D is unclear. Trimming shortened V by 6 bases and J by 5 bases, and 6 bases separated the two germline ends. This CDR3 has 11 amino acids. Germline CDR1 reads MNHEY; CDR2 reads SVGAGI. DNA for the CDR3: TGTGCCAGCAGGGTTCGAGATACGCAGTATTTT. Protein: CASRVRDTQYF.

The rearrangement joins TRBV16 to TRBJ2-7; no reliable D call. Germline V gene lookup returns CDR1 KGHSY and CDR2 FQNENV. The length of the CDR3 is 13 residues. Trimming took 4 bases from V and 1 from J, leaving 8 bases between them. The CDR3 loop reads CASSPRLSYEQYF. The DNA of the CDR3 is TGTGCCAGCAGCCCGCGATTATCCTACGAGCAGTACTTC.

This clone occurred once. The gene calls are TRBV4-3 and TRBJ2-1; 8 bases fit TRBD1. The V gene's germline CDR1 is LGHNA and CDR2 YSLEER. The CDR3 sequence is 14 residues long. J gave up 7 bases and V 0 bases, and 2 bases lay outside the gene matches. In DNA form, the CDR3 reads TGCGCCAGCAGCCAAGATAACAGGGGGAATGAGCAGTTCTTC. This codes for CASSQDNRGNEQFF.

This clone was found once. V gene TRBV5-1 combines with J gene TRBJ2-2; D may be TRBD2 (7 bases). The V end lost 0 bases, the J end lost 6 bases, and 12 bases lay between the germline ends. Germline V lookup: CDR1 SGHRS, CDR2 YFSETQ. The CDR3 sequence is 15 residues long. This CDR3 reads CASSLATGGPGELFF. CDR3 sequence (DNA): TGCGCCAGCAGCTTGGCAACGGGGGGCCCCGGGGAGCTGTTTTTT.

The chain links TRBV5-1 to TRBJ2-7; 14 nucleotides align to TRBD2. In germline, CDR1 is SGHRS, CDR2 YFSETQ. This CDR3 is built from 20 residues. V shed 1 base and J 1 base; nucleotides not matched to a gene: 13. CDR3 DNA: TGCGCCAGCAGCTTGAAGGGTTGGACTAGCGGGGGGTCTCCATCCTACGAGCAGTACTTC. Translation: CASSLKGWTSGGSPSYEQYF.

The rearrangement links TRBV7-9 to TRBJ1-2; D remains ambiguous. CDR3 length: 14 amino acids. Germline V lookup: CDR1 SEHNR, CDR2 FQNEAQ (reference sequence). V shed 7 bases and J shed 0 bases, with 12 bases lying between them. CDR3 nucleotide sequence: TGTGCCAGCACCCTGACGGGAACTAACTATGGCTACACCTTC. Its translation: CASTLTGTNYGYTF.

The V gene is TRBV6-6, the J gene TRBJ1-2; D gene ambiguous. The CDR3 runs 13 residues. CDR1 MNHNY and CDR2 SVGAGI come from the germline V gene (reference sequence). V was pared by 4 bases and J by 4 bases, with 10 bases between. CDR3 sequence: CASSSARLYGYTF. The CDR3 nucleotides read TGTGCCAGCAGTTCTGCCAGGCTCTATGGCTACACCTTC.

The chain couples TRBV5-1 to TRBJ2-7, with 8 nucleotides matching TRBD2. J gave up 3 bases and V 3 bases, and 5 bases lay outside the gene matches. The CDR3 spans 14 residues. The germline V gene has CDR1 SGHRS and CDR2 YFSETQ. The CDR3 DNA reads TGCGCCAGCAGCTCGGGACTAGTCCTCTACGAGCAGTACTTC. Protein product: CASSSGLVLYEQYF.

The chain joins TRBV5-6 to TRBJ1-5, with D possibly being TRBD1 (6 bases). The CDR3 extends over 16 amino acids. With 4 bases removed from V and 4 bases from J, the gap between germline ends came to 18 bases. The germline CDR1 and CDR2 sequences are SGHDT and YYEEEE. The DNA for the CDR3 is TGTGCCAGCAGCGGCGGGGGGGCGCGGAGTAATCAGCCCCAGCATTTT. It translates to CASSGGGARSNQPQHF.

This chain uses TRBV5-6 with TRBJ1-5; TRBD1 matches 8 bases. Germline CDR1 and CDR2: SGHDT and YYEEEE. The CDR3 runs to 14 residues. Trimming took 4 bases from V and 7 from J; bases not matched to a gene: 7. The CDR3 loop reads CASSRQGAGQPQHF. The CDR3 DNA is TGTGCCAGCAGCCGGCAGGGGGCTGGGCAGCCCCAGCATTTT.

The chain is built from TRBV28 and TRBJ1-3; unclear D gene. Trimming took off 5 bases at V and 4 bases at J, with 9 bases between the two ends. Germline-derived CDR1 and CDR2 are MDHEN and SYDVKM. The CDR3 is 13 amino acids. The CDR3 DNA follows: TGTGCCAGCAGTCCCCGCCGGGGAAACACCATATATTTT. Translating gives CASSPRRGNTIYF. Complete variable domain (other parts from reference TRBV28 and TRBJ1-3): DVKVTQSSRYLVKRTGEKVFLECVQDMDHENMFWYRQDPGLGLRLIYFSYDVKMKEKGDIPEGYSVSREKKERFSLILESASTNQTSMYLCASSPRRGNTIYFGEGSWLTVV.

V is TRBV19 and J is TRBJ1-2; possibly TRBD1 for D (6 bases). The germline V and J ends were trimmed by 3 bases and 4 bases, with 15 bases remaining between them. Germline CDR1 reads LNHDA; CDR2 reads SQIVND (reference sequence). The CDR3 runs 15 residues. DNA for the CDR3: TGTGCCAGTAGTATCCGGGACAAGCGGAGCTATGGCTACACCTTC. Translated: CASSIRDKRSYGYTF.